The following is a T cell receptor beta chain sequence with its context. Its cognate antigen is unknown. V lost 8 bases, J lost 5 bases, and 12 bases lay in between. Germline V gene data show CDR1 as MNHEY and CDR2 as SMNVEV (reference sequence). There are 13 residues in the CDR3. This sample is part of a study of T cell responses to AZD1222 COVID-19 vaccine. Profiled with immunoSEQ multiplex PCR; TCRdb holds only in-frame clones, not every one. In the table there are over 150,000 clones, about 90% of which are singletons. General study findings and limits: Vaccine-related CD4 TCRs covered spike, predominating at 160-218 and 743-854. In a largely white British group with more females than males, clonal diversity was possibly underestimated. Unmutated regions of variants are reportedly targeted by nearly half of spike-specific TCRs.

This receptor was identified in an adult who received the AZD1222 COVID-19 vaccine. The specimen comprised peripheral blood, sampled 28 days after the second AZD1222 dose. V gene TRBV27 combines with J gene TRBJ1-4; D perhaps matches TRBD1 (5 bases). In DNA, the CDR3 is TGTGCCAGCGCGGCGACAGTCAATGAAAAACTGTTTTTT. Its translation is CASAATVNEKLFF. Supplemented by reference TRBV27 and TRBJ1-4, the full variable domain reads EAQVTQNPRYLITVTGKKLTVTCSQNMNHEYMSWYRQDPGLGLRQIYYSMNVEVTDKGDVPEGYKVSRKEKRNFPLILESPSPNQTSLYFCASAATVNEKLFFGSGTQLSVL.